This TCR beta chain was sequenced in a study of T cell responses to AZD1222 COVID-19 vaccine. Points from the study as a whole: White British people made up most donors, females outnumbered males, and clonal diversity was possibly underestimated. Reports indicate that nearly half of spike-specific TCRs are directed at unmutated variant regions.

The V end lost 5 bases, the J end lost 8 bases, and 21 bases lay between the germline ends. The V gene's germline CDR1 is SGHTA and CDR2 FQGNSA. CDR3 length: 15 residues. Turning to this clone: Its antigen is unknown.

Using immunoSEQ multiplex PCR, the repertoire was profiled, and TCRdb retains in-frame clones only, with some absent. The sample records around 130,000 clones, 86% being singletons. The rearrangement joins TRBV7-2 to TRBJ1-2, with D perhaps TRBD1 (5 bases). The sample in question was peripheral blood, obtained 28 days after the second AZD1222 dose. The sequence was collected from an adult who received the AZD1222 COVID-19 vaccine. The CDR3 sequence is CASSPPEGAGTGYTF. The CDR3 region has the DNA TGTGCCAGCAGCCCACCGGAAGGGGCAGGGACGGGCTACACCTTC.